Following are 11 T cell receptor beta chains from one sample sequenced in a study of CD8+CD57+ T cells in acquired aplastic anemia. Patients included in sequencing had previously demonstrated CD8+CD57+ cell expansion by flow cytometry. TCR beta VDJ and CDR3 profiles were obtained from a genomic DNA template. TCRdb called the reads again in MiXCR, with one record for every CDR3 protein. Of about 190,000 distinct CDR3 sequences listed, under 55% are singletons. Material for sequencing was sorted CD4+, CD8+, or CD8+CD57+ T cells (not recorded which) from PBMCs. These receptors were collected from a human donor with aplastic anemia.

CDR3: CSTKTGNEQYF. DNA for the CDR3: TGCAGCACCAAGACAGGGAACGAGCAGTACTTC. The chain uses TRBV29-1 and TRBJ2-7; 7 bases align to TRBD1. The trim removed 8 bases at V and 5 bases at J, leaving 6 bases unmatched. CDR1 SQVTM and CDR2 ANQGSEA come from the germline V gene. The CDR3 is 11 residues long.

This clonotype was detected ten times or more. V usage is TRBV5-1 and J usage is TRBJ2-7; 9 bases agree with TRBD1. The J segment lost 2 bases and the V segment lost 1 base, leaving 4 bases of the junction unmatched. The CDR3 covers 15 residues. In germline, CDR1 is SGHRS, CDR2 YFSETQ. DNA for the CDR3: TGCGCCAGCAGCTTGATTTGGGACAGGGCCTACGAGCAGTACTTC. It yields the protein CASSLIWDRAYEQYF.

This rearrangement joins TRBV20-1 to TRBJ2-7, with D perhaps assigned TRBD1 or TRBD2 (5 bases each). V was clipped by 0 bases and J by 4 bases, with 10 bases between them. This CDR3 region has 13 residues. CDR1 and CDR2 from the germline V gene are DFQATT and SNEGSKA (reference sequence). The CDR3 loop is CSARDLGEYEQYF. Written as DNA, the CDR3 is TGCAGTGCTAGAGATCTGGGGGAGTACGAGCAGTACTTC.

There are many counts of this clonotype. J is TRBJ1-2 and V is TRBV6-1; no clear D gene. Germline lookup yields CDR1 MNHNS and CDR2 SASEGT. This CDR3 is built from 12 residues. Between the trimmed V and J ends, which lost 7 bases and 5 bases, there was a span of 11 bases. CDR3 region: CASTGTSYGYTF. CDR3 coding DNA: TGTGCCAGCACTGGAACATCATATGGCTACACCTTC.

This chain uses TRBV7-8 with TRBJ2-7; D is possibly TRBD1 (5 bases). From germline, CDR1 is SGHVS and CDR2 FQNEAQ. The CDR3 loop spans 14 amino acids. Trimming left V 1 base short and J 2 bases short, with 9 bases between. CDR3 region: CASSLVQVAYEQYF. The CDR3 DNA reads TGTGCCAGCAGCTTAGTACAGGTCGCCTACGAGCAGTACTTC.

The chain recombines TRBV15 with TRBJ2-1, with a weak D call TRBD2 (7 bases). Germline V gene data show CDR1 as LNHNV and CDR2 as YYDKDF (reference sequence). The CDR3 loop spans 17 amino acids. Trimming left V 1 base short and J 7 bases short, with 20 bases between. CDR3 in amino acids: CATSRAAGVGGRNEQFF. Here the CDR3 DNA reads TGTGCCACCAGCAGAGCAGCCGGCGTGGGGGGGCGTAATGAGCAGTTCTTC. The whole variable domain, filled in from reference TRBV15 and TRBJ2-1, reads DAMVIQNPRYQVTQFGKPVTLSCSQTLNHNVMYWYQQKSSQAPKLLFHYYDKDFNNEADTPDNFQSRRPNTSFCFLDIRSPGLGDTAMYLCATSRAAGVGGRNEQFFGPGTRLTVL.

This clonotype was found once. Given a much more abundant clone one base away, this may be a read error. The chain recombines TRBV6-1 with TRBJ1-1, with D unclear. Germline V gene sequence: CDR1 MNHNS, CDR2 SASEGT. CDR3 length equals 11 residues. CDR3: CDSSAGTEAFF. For the CDR3, the DNA is TGTGACAGCAGTGCCGGGACTGAAGCTTTCTTT.

This clonotype appeared once. The genes are TRBV4-1 and TRBJ1-6; 10 bases agree with TRBD1. Germline CDR1 is MGHRA and CDR2 is YSYEKL. Trimming removed 0 bases from V and 9 bases from J; junction bases left unmatched: 2. The CDR3 has 15 amino acids. CDR3 amino acids: CASSQEGQGFSPLHF. CDR3 DNA: TGCGCCAGCAGCCAAGAGGGACAGGGGTTTTCACCCCTCCACTTT.

The chain combines TRBV20-1 with TRBJ2-2, with D perhaps assigned TRBD1 or TRBD2 (5 bases each). Germline assignment: CDR1 DFQATT and CDR2 SNEGSKA (reference sequence). The CDR3 length is 13 residues. Trimming stripped 3 bases from V and 1 base from J, with 6 bases between. The CDR3 reads CSARGVNTGELFF. As DNA, the CDR3 is TGCAGTGCTAGGGGGGTGAACACCGGGGAGCTGTTTTTT.

A word on this clonotype: A read error may be the cause here, since a much bigger clone is one base away. This chain links TRBV11-2 with TRBJ2-1; TRBD2 aligns across 10 bases. The CDR3 loop spans 16 amino acids. CDR1 is SGHAT, CDR2 FQNNGV, per germline. CDR3 sequence (DNA): TGTGCCAGCAGCGCTCGAAGCGGGAGGGGTGACAATGGGCAGTTCTTC. Translated: CASSARSGRGDNGQFF.

Only a few counts were recorded for this clonotype. Given a much more abundant clone one base away, this may be a read error. The V and J genes are TRBV11-3 and TRBJ2-7, with 7 positions matching TRBD1. The CDR3 consists of 13 residues. Germline-derived CDR1 and CDR2 are SGHNT and YENEEA. CDR3 region: CASTDRTGEERYF. DNA of the CDR3: TGTGCCAGTACGGACAGGACAGGAGAAGAGCGGTACTTC. Using reference TRBV11-3 and TRBJ2-7 for the parts outside the CDR3, the full variable domain is EAGVVQSPRYKIIEKKQPVAFWCNPISGHNTLYWYLQNLGQGPELLIRYENEEAVDDSQLPKDRFSAERLKGVDSTLKIQPAELGDSAVYLCASTDRTGEERYFGPGTRLTVT.